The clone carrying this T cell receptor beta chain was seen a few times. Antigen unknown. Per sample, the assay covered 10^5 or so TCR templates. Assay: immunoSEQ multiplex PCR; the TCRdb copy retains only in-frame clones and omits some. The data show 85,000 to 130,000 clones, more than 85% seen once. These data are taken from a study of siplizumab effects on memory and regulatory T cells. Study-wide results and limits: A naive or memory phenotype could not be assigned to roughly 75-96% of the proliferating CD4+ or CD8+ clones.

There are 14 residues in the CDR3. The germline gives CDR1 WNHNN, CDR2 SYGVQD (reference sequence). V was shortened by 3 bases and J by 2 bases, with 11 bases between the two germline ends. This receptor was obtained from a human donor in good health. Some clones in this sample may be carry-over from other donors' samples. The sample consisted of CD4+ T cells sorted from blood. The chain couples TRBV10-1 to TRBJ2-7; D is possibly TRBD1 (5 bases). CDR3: CASSEDRSTYEQYF. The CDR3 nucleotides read TGCGCCAGCAGTGAAGACAGATCTACCTACGAGCAGTACTTC.